This T cell receptor (beta chain) emerged from a study of blood T cell dynamics during melanoma immunotherapy. Study results and caveats: PBMC repertoires of eventual disease-control patients split at W3 into clonality or diversity gains.

This clone came up once. The target antigen is unknown. The CDR3 is 15 amino acids. Germline loops: CDR1 SGHRS, CDR2 YFSETQ. V shed 3 bases and J shed 7 bases, with 19 bases lying between them. Sample time point: pre-treatment baseline. Produced via immunoSEQ multiplex PCR; TCRdb's table is partial and in-frame only. The table shows approximately 9,600 clones, with roughly nine tenths occurring only once. The source is a human donor with melanoma. The sample was blood, taken from a patient treated with checkpoint blockade. The chain links TRBV5-1 to TRBJ2-5; D is possibly TRBD2 (5 bases). The CDR3 is CASSSILRGRATQYF. Written as DNA, the CDR3 is TGCGCCAGCAGCTCTATCCTCCGGGGTCGTGCGACCCAGTACTTC.